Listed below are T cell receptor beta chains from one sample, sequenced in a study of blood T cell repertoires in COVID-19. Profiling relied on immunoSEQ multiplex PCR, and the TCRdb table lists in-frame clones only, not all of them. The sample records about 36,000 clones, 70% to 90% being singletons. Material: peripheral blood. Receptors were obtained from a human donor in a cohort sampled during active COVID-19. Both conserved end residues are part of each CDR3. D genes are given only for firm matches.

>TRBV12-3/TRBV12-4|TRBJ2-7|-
TGTGCCAGCAGTTTGAAGGCCGGGTGGGAGCAGTACTTC
CASSLKAGWEQYF
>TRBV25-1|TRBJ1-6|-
TGTGCCAGCAGCGTGGGGAGCTATAATTCACCCCTCCACTTT
CASSVGSYNSPLHF
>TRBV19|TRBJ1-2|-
TGTGCCAGTAGTATGGGCCCCGGCGGGAATGGCTACACCTTC
CASSMGPGGNGYTF
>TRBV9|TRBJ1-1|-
TGTGCCAGCAGCTTCGGACAGATGAACACTGAAGCTTTCTTT
CASSFGQMNTEAFF
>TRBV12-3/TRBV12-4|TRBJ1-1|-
TGTGCCAGCAGTTTTACGGGGGCTGAAGCTTTCTTT
CASSFTGAEAFF
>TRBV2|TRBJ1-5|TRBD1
TGTGCCAGCAGTCATGACAGGGGGCGTAATCAGCCCCAGCATTTT
CASSHDRGRNQPQHF
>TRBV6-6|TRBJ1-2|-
TGTGCCAGCAGTAACCAAGATACAGGGTTTGGCTACACCTTC
CASSNQDTGFGYTF
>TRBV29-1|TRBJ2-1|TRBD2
TGCAGCGTTTCGGGGGGGAGTCTCAGGGATTCCTACAATGAGCAGTTCTTC
CSVSGGSLRDSYNEQFF
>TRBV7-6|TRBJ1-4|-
TGTGCCAGCAGTCTAGGGGCAGGGATCGCCGTAAATGAAAAACTGTTTTTT
CASSLGAGIAVNEKLFF
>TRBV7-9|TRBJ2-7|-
TGTGCCAGCAGCTTAGGAGCCAGGGACTACGAGCAGTACTTC
CASSLGARDYEQYF
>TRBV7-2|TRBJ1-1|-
TGTGCCAGCAGCTCACAGGAAAACACTGAAGCTTTCTTT
CASSSQENTEAFF
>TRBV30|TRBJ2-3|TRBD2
TGTGCCGTGACCCGAACTAGCGGGGCCACAGATACGCAGTATTTT
CAVTRTSGATDTQYF
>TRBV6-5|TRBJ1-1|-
TGTGCCAGCAGTTACCGCGCGGCGAACACTGAAGCTTTCTTT
CASSYRAANTEAFF